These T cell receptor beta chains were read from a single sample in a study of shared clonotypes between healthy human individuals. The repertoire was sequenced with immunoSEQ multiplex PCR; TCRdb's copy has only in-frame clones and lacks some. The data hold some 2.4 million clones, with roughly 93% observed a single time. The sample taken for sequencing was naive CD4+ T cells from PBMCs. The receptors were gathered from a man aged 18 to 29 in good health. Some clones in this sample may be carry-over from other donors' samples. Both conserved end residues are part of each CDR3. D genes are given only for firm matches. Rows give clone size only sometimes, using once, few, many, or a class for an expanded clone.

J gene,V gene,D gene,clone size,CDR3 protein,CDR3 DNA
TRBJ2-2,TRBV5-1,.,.,CASSLDWGPYNTGELFF,TGCGCCAGCAGCTTAGACTGGGGCCCATACAACACCGGGGAGCTGTTTTTT
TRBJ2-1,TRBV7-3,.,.,CASSLTGGSYNEQFF,TGTGCCAGCAGCTTAACCGGAGGATCCTACAATGAGCAGTTCTTC
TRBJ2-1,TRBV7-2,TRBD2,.,CASSAPGLGSHEQFF,TGTGCCAGCAGCGCTCCGGGACTAGGGTCTCATGAGCAGTTCTTC
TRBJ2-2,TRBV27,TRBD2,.,CASIARGLANSPGELFF,TGTGCCAGCATCGCCCGGGGACTAGCAAACAGTCCGGGGGAGCTGTTTTTT
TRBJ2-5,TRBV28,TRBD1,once,CASSRPGQSQETQYF,TGTGCCAGCAGCCGCCCGGGACAGAGCCAAGAGACCCAGTACTTC
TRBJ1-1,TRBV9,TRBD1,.,CASSATGAMNTEAFF,TGTGCCAGCAGCGCGACAGGGGCCATGAACACTGAAGCTTTCTTT
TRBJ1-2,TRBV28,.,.,CASSLGGFGGYTF,TGTGCCAGCAGTTTAGGCGGGTTCGGAGGCTACACCTTC
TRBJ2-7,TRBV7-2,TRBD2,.,CASSSTSGNYEQYF,TGTGCCAGCAGTTCTACTAGCGGGAACTACGAGCAGTACTTC
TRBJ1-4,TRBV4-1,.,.,CASSGLLKGATNEKLFF,TGCGCCAGCTCAGGGCTGCTAAAGGGGGCAACTAATGAAAAACTGTTTTTT
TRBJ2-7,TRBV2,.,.,CASRRESYEQYF,TGTGCCAGCAGGCGGGAATCCTACGAGCAGTACTTC
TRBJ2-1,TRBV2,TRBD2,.,CASSYRLAGDPYNEQFF,TGTGCCAGCAGTTATAGACTAGCGGGAGATCCCTACAATGAGCAGTTCTTC
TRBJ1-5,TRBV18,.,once,CASSWAPNQPQHF,TGTGCCAGCTCATGGGCCCCCAATCAGCCCCAGCATTTT
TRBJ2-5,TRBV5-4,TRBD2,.,CASSLTSGGKETQYF,TGTGCCAGCAGCTTAACTAGCGGGGGGAAAGAGACCCAGTACTTC
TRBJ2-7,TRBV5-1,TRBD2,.,CASSLLAGDEEQYF,TGCGCCAGCAGCTTGTTAGCGGGAGATGAAGAGCAGTACTTC
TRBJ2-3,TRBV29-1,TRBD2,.,CSARGGVQATQYF,TGCAGCGCCCGGGGGGGGGTTCAGGCTACGCAGTATTTT
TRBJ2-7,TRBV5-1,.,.,CASRRGRDTSYEQYF,TGCGCCAGCAGACGGGGCCGGGACACATCCTACGAGCAGTACTTC
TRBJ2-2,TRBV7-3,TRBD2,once,CASSLTRLAGAGELFF,TGTGCCAGCAGCTTAACCCGCCTAGCGGGAGCCGGGGAGCTGTTTTTT
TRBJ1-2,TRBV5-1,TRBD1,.,CASSPGQAYGYTF,TGCGCCAGCAGCCCCGGACAGGCCTATGGCTACACCTTC
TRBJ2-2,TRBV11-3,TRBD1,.,CASSSTGSGELFF,TGTGCCAGCAGCTCGACAGGGTCCGGGGAGCTGTTTTTT
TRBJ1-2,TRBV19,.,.,CASREGVPYGYTF,TGTGCCAGTAGGGAAGGAGTCCCCTATGGCTACACCTTC
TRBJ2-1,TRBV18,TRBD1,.,CASSPPGQGFGNEQFF,TGTGCCAGCTCACCACCGGGACAGGGTTTTGGCAATGAGCAGTTCTTC
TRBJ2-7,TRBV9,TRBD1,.,CASSVDPGQATYEQYF,TGTGCCAGCAGCGTAGACCCGGGACAGGCCACCTACGAGCAGTACTTC
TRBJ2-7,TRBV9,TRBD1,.,CASSAGTGGAYEQYF,TGTGCCAGCAGCGCCGGGACAGGGGGGGCCTACGAGCAGTACTTC